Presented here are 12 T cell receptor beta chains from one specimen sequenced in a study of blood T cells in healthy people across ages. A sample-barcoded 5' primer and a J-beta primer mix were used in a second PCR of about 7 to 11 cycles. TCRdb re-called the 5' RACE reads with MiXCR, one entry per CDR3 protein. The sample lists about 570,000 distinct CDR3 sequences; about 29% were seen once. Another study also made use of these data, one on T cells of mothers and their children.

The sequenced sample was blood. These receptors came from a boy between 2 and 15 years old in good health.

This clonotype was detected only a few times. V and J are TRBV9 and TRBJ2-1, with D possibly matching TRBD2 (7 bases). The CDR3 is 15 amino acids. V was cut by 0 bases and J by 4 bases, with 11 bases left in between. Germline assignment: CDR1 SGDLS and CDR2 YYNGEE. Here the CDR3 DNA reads TGTGCCAGCAGCGTAGATCGGGGGGCGTACAATGAGCAGTTCTTC. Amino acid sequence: CASSVDRGAYNEQFF.

CDR3 sequence: CASSSQGQPRRLAKNIQYF. The CDR3 nucleotides are TGTGCCAGCAGCTCACAGGGACAGCCTCGACGTCTAGCCAAAAACATTCAGTACTTC. The genes are TRBV11-2 and TRBJ2-4; 7 bases align to TRBD1. In germline, CDR1 is SGHAT, CDR2 FQNNGV. The CDR3 has 19 amino acids. Trimming removed 4 bases from V and 0 bases from J; junction bases left unmatched: 15.

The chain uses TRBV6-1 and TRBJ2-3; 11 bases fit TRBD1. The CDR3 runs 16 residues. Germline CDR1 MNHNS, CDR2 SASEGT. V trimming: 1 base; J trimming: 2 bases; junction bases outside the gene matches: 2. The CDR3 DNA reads TGTGCCAGCAGTGAAGAGGGACAGGGGGTCACAGATACGCAGTATTTT. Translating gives CASSEEGQGVTDTQYF.

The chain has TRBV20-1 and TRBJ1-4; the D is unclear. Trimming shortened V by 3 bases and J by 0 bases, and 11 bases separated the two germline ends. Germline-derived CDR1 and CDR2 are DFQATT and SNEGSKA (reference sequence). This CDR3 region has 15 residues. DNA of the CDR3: TGCAGTGCTAGGGCCGGCTCATCAACTAATGAAAAACTGTTTTTT. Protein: CSARAGSSTNEKLFF.

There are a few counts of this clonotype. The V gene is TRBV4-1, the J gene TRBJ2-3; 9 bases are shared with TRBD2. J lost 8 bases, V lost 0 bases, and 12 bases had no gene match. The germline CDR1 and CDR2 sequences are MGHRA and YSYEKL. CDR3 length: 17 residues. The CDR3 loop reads CASSQDPGASGAATQYF. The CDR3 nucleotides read TGCGCCAGCAGCCAAGATCCGGGGGCTAGCGGGGCGGCTACGCAGTATTTT.

CDR3 in DNA: TGTGCCAGCAGCTTGGAAGGTAGCGGGAGGTATACGAACATTCAGTACTTC. Amino acid sequence: CASSLEGSGRYTNIQYF. This rearrangement joins TRBV5-5 to TRBJ2-4; 10 bases are shared with TRBD2. CDR1 is SGHKS, CDR2 YYEKEE, per germline (reference sequence). V gave up 0 bases and J gave up 7 bases; unmatched junction bases: 10. The CDR3 runs 17 residues.

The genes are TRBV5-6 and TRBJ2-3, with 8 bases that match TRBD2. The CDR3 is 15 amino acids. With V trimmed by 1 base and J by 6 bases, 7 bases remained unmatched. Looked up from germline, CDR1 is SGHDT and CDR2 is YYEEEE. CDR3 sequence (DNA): TGTGCCAGCAGCTTGAGAAGCGGGAGTGCGGATACGCAGTATTTT. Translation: CASSLRSGSADTQYF.

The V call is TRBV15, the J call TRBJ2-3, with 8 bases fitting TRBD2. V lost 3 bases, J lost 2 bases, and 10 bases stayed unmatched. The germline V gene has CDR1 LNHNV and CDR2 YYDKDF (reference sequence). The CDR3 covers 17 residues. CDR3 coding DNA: TGTGCCACCAGCAGCACTTCCGGCGGGAGGTTCACAGATACGCAGTATTTT. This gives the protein CATSSTSGGRFTDTQYF. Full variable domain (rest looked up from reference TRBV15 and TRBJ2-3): DAMVIQNPRYQVTQFGKPVTLSCSQTLNHNVMYWYQQKSSQAPKLLFHYYDKDFNNEADTPDNFQSRRPNTSFCFLDIRSPGLGDTAMYLCATSSTSGGRFTDTQYFGPGTRLTVL.

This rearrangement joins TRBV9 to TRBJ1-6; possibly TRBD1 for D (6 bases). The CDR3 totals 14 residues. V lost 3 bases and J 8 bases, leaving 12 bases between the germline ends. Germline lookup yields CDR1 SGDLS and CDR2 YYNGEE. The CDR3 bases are TGTGCCAGCAGCGCCTACAGGGATGATTCACCCCTCCACTTT. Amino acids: CASSAYRDDSPLHF. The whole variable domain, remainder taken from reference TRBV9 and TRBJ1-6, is DSGVTQTPKHLITATGQRVTLRCSPRSGDLSVYWYQQSLDQGLQFLIQYYNGEERAKGNILERFSAQQFPDLHSELNLSSLELGDSALYFCASSAYRDDSPLHFGNGTRLTVT.

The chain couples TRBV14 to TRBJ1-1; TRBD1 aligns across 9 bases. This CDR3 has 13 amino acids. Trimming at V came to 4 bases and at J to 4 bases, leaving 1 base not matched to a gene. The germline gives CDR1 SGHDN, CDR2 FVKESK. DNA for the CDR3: TGTGCCAGCAGCCGGACAGGGGCCACTGAAGCTTTCTTT. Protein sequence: CASSRTGATEAFF.

CDR3 amino acids: CASSIAPATGNEQFF. The CDR3 coding sequence is TGTGCCAGTAGTATAGCTCCTGCGACTGGCAATGAGCAGTTCTTC. The V call is TRBV19, the J call TRBJ2-1; the D is unclear. The ends were cut back, 1 base at V and 6 bases at J, with 13 bases in the middle. Germline V CDR1 and CDR2: LNHDA, SQIVND (reference sequence). CDR3 length: 15 residues.

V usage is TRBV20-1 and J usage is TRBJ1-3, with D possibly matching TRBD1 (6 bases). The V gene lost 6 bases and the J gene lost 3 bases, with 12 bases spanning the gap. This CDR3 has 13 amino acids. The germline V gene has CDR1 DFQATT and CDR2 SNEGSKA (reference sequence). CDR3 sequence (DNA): TGCAGTGCCCCACAGGGAATTGGAAACACCATATATTTT. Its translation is CSAPQGIGNTIYF.